The 29 T cell receptor beta chains given below trace back to one sample, sequenced in a study of OX40 agonist ivuxolimab in advanced cancers. Some clones are missing from TCRdb's copy, which holds only in-frame ones; the method was immunoSEQ multiplex PCR. The sample lists 65,000 to 95,000 clones; more than 70% were seen once. Material: CD4+ or CD8+ T cells sorted from blood, obtained in a trial of the OX40 agonist ivuxolimab. Every receptor here comes from an adult with an advanced solid tumor such as melanoma, head and neck, liver or kidney cancer.

The CDR3 loop reads CASSRRQTNYGYTF. The CDR3 nucleotides read TGTGCCAGTAGTCGGAGACAGACGAACTATGGCTACACCTTC. The chain uses TRBV19 and TRBJ1-2; possible D gene TRBD1, 5 bases. This CDR3 is 14 amino acids long. The V end lost 5 bases, the J end lost 2 bases, and 12 bases lay between the germline ends. CDR1 and CDR2 (germline): LNHDA, SQIVND (reference sequence).

The chain has TRBV29-1 and TRBJ1-2; D remains unclear. CDR1 and CDR2 from the germline V gene are SQVTM and ANQGSEA. Trimming removed 6 bases at V and 6 bases at J, with 11 bases between. The CDR3 loop spans 11 amino acids. CDR3 sequence (DNA): TGCAGCGTATTCGGGCGGAATGGCTACACCTTC. It is translated as CSVFGRNGYTF.

CDR3 amino acids: CASSYSDRVEQYF. The CDR3 coding sequence is TGTGCCAGCAGTTACTCGGACCGAGTTGAGCAGTACTTC. The genes are TRBV6-5 and TRBJ2-7; D not certain. Germline V gene lookup returns CDR1 MNHEY and CDR2 SVGAGI. This CDR3 comprises 13 residues. V lost 0 bases and J 7 bases, leaving 10 bases between the germline ends.

The rearrangement links TRBV25-1 to TRBJ2-5; either TRBD1 or TRBD2 may fit D (5 bases each). Germline V gives CDR1 MGHDK, CDR2 SYGVNS. The V and J ends lost 4 bases and 2 bases respectively, with 11 bases between them. The CDR3 length is 14 residues. The chain's CDR3 is CASSVAGTQETQYF. CDR3 DNA sequence: TGTGCCAGCAGTGTAGCCGGGACGCAAGAGACCCAGTACTTC.

The chain joins TRBV30 to TRBJ1-1; D remains ambiguous. This CDR3 spans 12 amino acids. The germline CDR1 and CDR2 sequences are GTSNPN and SVGIG (reference sequence). Trimming shortened V by 4 bases and J by 4 bases, and 10 bases separated the two germline ends. CDR3 nucleotide sequence: TGTGCCTGGACCTCGCGGGGCACTGAAGCTTTCTTT. Translation: CAWTSRGTEAFF.

The chain joins TRBV29-1 to TRBJ2-4; 7 bases line up with TRBD2. The CDR3 has 12 residues. In germline, CDR1 is SQVTM, CDR2 ANQGSEA. V lost 4 bases to trimming and J lost 12 bases; unmatched junction nucleotides: 9. The CDR3 nucleotides read TGCAGCGTTGTTGCCGGGCGGGAGACTCAGTACTTC. Translation gives CSVVAGRETQYF. Full variable domain (missing parts from reference TRBV29-1 and TRBJ2-4): SAVISQKPSRDICQRGTSLTIQCQVDSQVTMMFWYRQQPGQSLTLIATANQGSEATYESGFVIDKFPISRPNLTFSTLTVSNMSPEDSSIYLCSVVAGRETQYFGAGTRLSVL.

The gene calls are TRBV19 and TRBJ1-1; 9 bases agree with TRBD1. The J segment lost 4 bases and the V segment lost 5 bases, leaving 11 bases of the junction unmatched. Germline values: CDR1 LNHDA, CDR2 SQIVND (reference sequence). This CDR3 comprises 16 residues. The CDR3: CASSLLPGQGSTEAFF. The CDR3, as DNA: TGTGCCAGTAGTTTACTACCGGGACAGGGAAGCACTGAAGCTTTCTTT.

This chain uses TRBV28 with TRBJ2-3, with 8 bases fitting TRBD1. The CDR3 is 12 residues long. Germline loops: CDR1 MDHEN, CDR2 SYDVKM. V gave up 4 bases and J gave up 13 bases; unmatched junction bases: 7. CDR3 DNA sequence: TGTGCCAGCAGTTCGCTCGGGACAGGCAAGTATTTT. The encoded protein is CASSSLGTGKYF.

V usage is TRBV15 and J usage is TRBJ2-1, with 12 bases fitting TRBD2. The CDR3 totals 13 residues. V trimming: 1 base; J trimming: 15 bases; junction bases outside the gene matches: 4. Per germline, CDR1 LNHNV and CDR2 YYDKDF (reference sequence). The DNA of the CDR3 is TGTGCCACCAGCAGAGGACTAGCGGGAGTTCTGTTCTTC. This translates into CATSRGLAGVLFF.

The chain links TRBV5-1 to TRBJ1-4; 9 bases align to TRBD1. Germline V gene data show CDR1 as SGHRS and CDR2 as YFSETQ. The CDR3 has 15 amino acids. With 2 bases clipped from V and 5 bases from J, the junction kept 4 bases outside the gene matches. The CDR3: CASSLGGTGNEKLFF. For the CDR3, the DNA is TGCGCCAGCAGCTTAGGCGGGACAGGGAATGAAAAACTGTTTTTT.

This clone turned up a few times. The chain links TRBV5-4 to TRBJ2-3, with no clear D. Trimming removed 2 bases from V and 2 bases from J, with 12 bases in between. Germline V CDR1 and CDR2: SGHNT, YYREEE (reference sequence). The CDR3 is 15 amino acids. CDR3 coding DNA: TGTGCCAGCAGCTTCAGCCGGCAGAACACAGATACGCAGTATTTT. Translating it yields CASSFSRQNTDTQYF.

This chain uses TRBV19 with TRBJ2-2, with D perhaps TRBD2 (5 bases). Per the germline V gene, CDR1 is LNHDA and CDR2 is SQIVND (reference sequence). Trimming took 8 bases from V and 1 from J, leaving 5 bases between them. This CDR3 has 12 residues. The CDR3 loop reads CASGLNTGELFF. CDR3 DNA: TGTGCCAGTGGACTGAACACCGGGGAGCTGTTTTTT.

The rearrangement joins TRBV5-1 to TRBJ2-2; TRBD2 agrees at 8 bases. This CDR3 has 15 residues. Germline CDR1 reads SGHRS; CDR2 reads YFSETQ. V shed 3 bases, J shed 4 bases, and the junction held 5 bases outside the gene matches. The CDR3: CASSSLAGRTGELFF. CDR3 coding DNA: TGCGCCAGCAGCTCTCTAGCGGGTCGCACCGGGGAGCTGTTTTTT.

V and J are TRBV18 and TRBJ1-1; TRBD1 matches at 8 bases. The CDR3 is made up of 14 amino acids. Germline loops: CDR1 KGHSH, CDR2 LQKENI. The V segment lost 4 bases and the J segment 5 bases; nucleotides outside the gene matches: 6. CDR3 DNA: TGTGCCAGCTCACAGGACAGGGTTGGAACTGAAGCTTTCTTT. Residues: CASSQDRVGTEAFF.

This chain joins TRBV18 and TRBJ1-5; D is undetermined. CDR1 is KGHSH, CDR2 LQKENI, per germline. The CDR3 runs to 14 residues. With 0 bases removed from V and 1 base from J, the gap between germline ends came to 4 bases. CDR3 sequence: CASSPPNSNQPQHF. The CDR3 DNA is TGTGCCAGCTCACCACCTAACAGCAATCAGCCCCAGCATTTT.

V usage is TRBV13 and J usage is TRBJ2-2; D ambiguous. Trimming left V 5 bases short and J 2 bases short, with 9 bases between. The germline V gene encodes CDR1 PRHDT and CDR2 FYEKMQ (reference sequence). This CDR3 is built from 14 residues. CDR3 sequence: CASSPPPNTGELFF. CDR3 coding DNA: TGTGCCAGCAGCCCCCCGCCCAACACCGGGGAGCTGTTTTTT.

This clone was observed a handful of times. This chain joins TRBV15 and TRBJ1-5; the match to TRBD1 covers 7 bases. J gave up 5 bases and V 6 bases, and 7 bases lay outside the gene matches. CDR3 length: 14 residues. Germline CDR1 reads LNHNV; CDR2 reads YYDKDF (reference sequence). CDR3 sequence: CATRPVQGDQPQHF. The CDR3 DNA is TGTGCCACCAGACCAGTTCAGGGGGATCAGCCCCAGCATTTT.

The gene calls are TRBV10-3 and TRBJ1-1; TRBD1 agrees at 9 bases. Germline V CDR1 and CDR2: ENHRY, SYGVKD. The CDR3 totals 14 residues. The junction had 4 bases not matched to a gene; V was cut back by 7 bases and J by 1 base. The chain's CDR3 is CAITLDRGNTEAFF. The CDR3, as DNA: TGTGCCATCACCCTGGACAGGGGGAACACTGAAGCTTTCTTT.

The genes are TRBV19 and TRBJ2-5; 13 bases are a match to TRBD2. V lost 5 bases and J lost 1; bases outside the gene matches: 10. Germline CDR1 reads LNHDA; CDR2 reads SQIVND (reference sequence). CDR3 length equals 18 residues. The CDR3 DNA is TGTGCCAGTAGTCGAGCGCGACTAGCGGGAGGTCGCCAAGAGACCCAGTACTTC. Protein sequence: CASSRARLAGGRQETQYF.

The chain is built from TRBV2 and TRBJ2-1; D is possibly TRBD1 (6 bases). CDR3 size: 17 residues. V lost 6 bases and J 0 bases, leaving 18 bases between the germline ends. Germline assignment: CDR1 SNHLY and CDR2 FYNNEI. The CDR3 reads CASRPGQWGGSYNEQFF. In nucleotides, the CDR3 is TGTGCCAGCAGACCTGGACAGTGGGGTGGCTCCTACAATGAGCAGTTCTTC.

This clone was recorded only once. V gene TRBV7-9 combines with J gene TRBJ2-3; a possible D gene is TRBD2 (5 bases). Per the germline V gene, CDR1 is SEHNR and CDR2 is FQNEAQ (reference sequence). This CDR3 comprises 14 residues. Trimming removed 5 bases at V and 0 bases at J, with 9 bases between. The CDR3 spells CASSRGGSTDTQYF. Here the CDR3 DNA reads TGTGCCAGCAGCCGAGGCGGGAGCACAGATACGCAGTATTTT.

The gene calls are TRBV5-6 and TRBJ2-1, with D perhaps matching TRBD2 (5 bases). The germline gives CDR1 SGHDT, CDR2 YYEEEE. This CDR3 comprises 14 residues. V gave up 4 bases and J gave up 4 bases, with 12 bases separating them. As DNA, the CDR3 is TGTGCCAGCAGCGAGGGTTGGGCTTACAATGAGCAGTTCTTC. Encoded protein: CASSEGWAYNEQFF.

Only a few counts were recorded for this clone. This chain joins TRBV19 and TRBJ1-6, with D tentatively TRBD1 (5 bases). This CDR3 region has 15 residues. Trimming shortened V by 5 bases and J by 5 bases, and 13 bases separated the two germline ends. In germline, CDR1 is LNHDA, CDR2 SQIVND (reference sequence). CDR3 in amino acids: CASSLGQSDNSPLHF. As DNA, the CDR3 is TGTGCCAGTAGTCTGGGGCAGTCTGATAATTCACCCCTCCACTTT.

The chain uses TRBV27 and TRBJ1-1, with D unclear. CDR1 is MNHEY and CDR2 is SMNVEV in the germline V gene (reference sequence). Trimming left V 3 bases short and J 4 bases short, with 6 bases between. The CDR3 is made up of 12 amino acids. The CDR3 bases are TGTGCCAGCAGTTTCCTTGGCACTGAAGCTTTCTTT. Encoded protein: CASSFLGTEAFF.

The chain carries TRBV5-1 and TRBJ2-2, with D perhaps matching TRBD1 or TRBD2 (5 bases each). Germline V gene sequence: CDR1 SGHRS, CDR2 YFSETQ. The CDR3 runs to 15 residues. Trimming shortened V by 4 bases and J by 1 base, and 11 bases separated the two germline ends. CDR3 DNA: TGCGCCAGCAGCACCGGGACCATGAACACCGGGGAGCTGTTTTTT. Residues: CASSTGTMNTGELFF.

The genes are TRBV7-7 and TRBJ1-1; no clear D gene. Trimming pared 5 bases from V and 4 bases from J, leaving 14 bases between. Germline lookup yields CDR1 SSHAT and CDR2 FNYEAQ (reference sequence). The CDR3 consists of 14 residues. This CDR3 reads CASSPGGSSTEAFF. In DNA, the CDR3 is TGTGCCAGCAGCCCCGGAGGCTCGAGCACTGAAGCTTTCTTT.

This chain connects TRBV7-7 to TRBJ2-1; 12 nucleotides line up with TRBD2. V shed 4 bases, J shed 3 bases, and the junction held 1 base outside the gene matches. Germline V lookup: CDR1 SSHAT, CDR2 FNYEAQ (reference sequence). CDR3 length equals 15 residues. The CDR3 region is CASSSLAGGYNEQFF. The CDR3 nucleotides read TGTGCCAGCAGCTCACTAGCGGGGGGCTACAATGAGCAGTTCTTC.

The chain carries TRBV7-9 and TRBJ1-2; D is possibly TRBD1 (5 bases). Between the trimmed V and J ends, which lost 4 bases and 8 bases, there was a span of 23 bases. Germline V lookup: CDR1 SEHNR, CDR2 FQNEAQ (reference sequence). This CDR3 contains 16 residues. The DNA of the CDR3 is TGTGCCAGCAGCTCCCGCAGGGTGGACTCGTTGCGGGGCTACACCTTC. Its translation: CASSSRRVDSLRGYTF.

This clone was observed once. V is TRBV19 and J is TRBJ1-5; D is undetermined. The CDR3 totals 16 residues. V was trimmed by 3 bases and J by 6 bases, leaving 18 bases between them. From germline, CDR1 is LNHDA and CDR2 SQIVND (reference sequence). The CDR3 reads CASSILGMLGGQPQHF. The CDR3 DNA is TGTGCCAGTAGTATTCTCGGGATGTTAGGCGGTCAGCCCCAGCATTTT.